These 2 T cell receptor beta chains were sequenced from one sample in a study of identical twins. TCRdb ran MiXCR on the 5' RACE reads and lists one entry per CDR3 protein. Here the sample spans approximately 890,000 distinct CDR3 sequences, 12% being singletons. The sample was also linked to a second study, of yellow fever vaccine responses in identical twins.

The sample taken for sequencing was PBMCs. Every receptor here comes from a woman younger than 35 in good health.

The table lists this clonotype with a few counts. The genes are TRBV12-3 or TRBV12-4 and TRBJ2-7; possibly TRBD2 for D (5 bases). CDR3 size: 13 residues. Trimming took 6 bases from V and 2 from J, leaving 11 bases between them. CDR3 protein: CASSQATTYEQYV. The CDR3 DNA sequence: TGTGCCAGCAGCCAGGCGACTACCTACGAGCAGTACGTC.

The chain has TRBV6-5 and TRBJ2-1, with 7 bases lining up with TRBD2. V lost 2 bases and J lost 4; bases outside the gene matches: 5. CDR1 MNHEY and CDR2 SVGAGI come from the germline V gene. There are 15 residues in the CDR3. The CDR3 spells CASSYGSGAYNEQFF. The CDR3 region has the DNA TGTGCCAGCAGTTACGGAAGCGGGGCTTACAATGAGCAGTTCTTC.